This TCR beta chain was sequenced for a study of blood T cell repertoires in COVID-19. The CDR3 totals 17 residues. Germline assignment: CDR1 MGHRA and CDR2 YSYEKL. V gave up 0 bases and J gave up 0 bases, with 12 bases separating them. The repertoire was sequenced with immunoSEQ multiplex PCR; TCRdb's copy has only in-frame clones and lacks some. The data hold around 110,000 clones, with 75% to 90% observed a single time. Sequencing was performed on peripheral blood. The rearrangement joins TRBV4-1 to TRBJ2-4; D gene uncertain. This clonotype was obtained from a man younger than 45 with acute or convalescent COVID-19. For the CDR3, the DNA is TGCGCCAGCAGCCAAGATGTGGGCTCCCTAGCCAAAAACATTCAGTACTTC. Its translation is CASSQDVGSLAKNIQYF.